One T cell receptor (beta chain) is described in this entry. Arm-PCR of CDR3 regions and iRepertoire HTBI primers were used to build TCR beta libraries. TCRdb independently ran MiXCR on the multiplex PCR reads; one entry per CDR3 protein. The table has about 430,000 distinct CDR3 sequences, about 15% seen once. The sample is drawn from a study of regulatory T cells in long-lasting Graves disease. The CDR3 totals 14 residues. The germline V gene encodes CDR1 DFQATT and CDR2 SNEGSKA (reference sequence). Losses at the gene ends were 5 bases for V and 3 bases for J; bases not matched to a gene: 8. Specified time point: newly diagnosed GD, antithyroid drugs for less than 3 months. The authors made the TCR library using RNA they extracted from PBMCs. The sample was also reused in another study, on T cells in Graves' hyperthyroidism and ophthalmopathy. That paper notes: Lactation, pregnancy, other autoimmune disease or uncontrolled infection excluded patients.

The receptor was derived from a woman aged 40 to 55 with Graves disease. J is TRBJ2-7 and V is TRBV20-1, with 9 bases matching TRBD2. The sample in question was peripheral blood mononuclear cells (PBMCs), obtained at new diagnosis, from a patient treated with antithyroid drugs. The CDR3 DNA is TGCAGTGCTTGGACAAGCGGGGGGAACTACGAGCAGTACTTC. The encoded protein is CSAWTSGGNYEQYF.